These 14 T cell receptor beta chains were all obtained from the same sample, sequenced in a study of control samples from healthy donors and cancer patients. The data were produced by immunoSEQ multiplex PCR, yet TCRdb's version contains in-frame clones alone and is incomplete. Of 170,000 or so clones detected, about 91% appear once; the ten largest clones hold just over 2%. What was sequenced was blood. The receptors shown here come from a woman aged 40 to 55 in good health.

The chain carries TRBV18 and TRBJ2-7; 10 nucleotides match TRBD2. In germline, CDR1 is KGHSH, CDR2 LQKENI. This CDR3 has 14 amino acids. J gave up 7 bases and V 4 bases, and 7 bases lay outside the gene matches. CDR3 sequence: CASSRSGGAWEQYF. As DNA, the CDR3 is TGTGCCAGCTCACGCAGCGGGGGGGCCTGGGAGCAGTACTTC.

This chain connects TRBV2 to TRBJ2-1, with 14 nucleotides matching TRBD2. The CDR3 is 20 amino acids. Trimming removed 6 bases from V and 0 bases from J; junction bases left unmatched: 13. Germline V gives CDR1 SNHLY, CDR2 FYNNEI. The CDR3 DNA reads TGTGCCAGCAGCGGCTGGGGGACTAGCGGGGGTGCGAGCTCCTACAATGAGCAGTTCTTC. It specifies CASSGWGTSGGASSYNEQFF.

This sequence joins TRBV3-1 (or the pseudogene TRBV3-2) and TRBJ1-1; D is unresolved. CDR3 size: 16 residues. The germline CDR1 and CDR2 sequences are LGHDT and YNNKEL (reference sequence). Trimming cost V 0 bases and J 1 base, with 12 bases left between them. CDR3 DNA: TGTGCCAGCAGCCAAGACACCTTTTGGGGGAACACTGAAGCTTTCTTT. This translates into CASSQDTFWGNTEAFF.

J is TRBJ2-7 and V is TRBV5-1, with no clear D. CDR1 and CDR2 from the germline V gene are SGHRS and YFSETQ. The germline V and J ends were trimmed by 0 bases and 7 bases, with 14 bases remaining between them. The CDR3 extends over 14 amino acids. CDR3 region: CASSLDRPTGEQYF. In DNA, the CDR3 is TGCGCCAGCAGCTTGGACCGACCAACGGGTGAGCAGTACTTC.

The CDR3: CASSVGGNGYNEQFF. In nucleotides, the CDR3 is TGTGCCAGCAGCGTAGGAGGGAATGGCTACAATGAGCAGTTCTTC. This chain joins TRBV9 and TRBJ2-1, with a weak D call TRBD2 (5 bases). Trimming pared 0 bases from V and 3 bases from J, leaving 10 bases between. This CDR3 has 15 residues. Germline V gene sequence: CDR1 SGDLS, CDR2 YYNGEE.

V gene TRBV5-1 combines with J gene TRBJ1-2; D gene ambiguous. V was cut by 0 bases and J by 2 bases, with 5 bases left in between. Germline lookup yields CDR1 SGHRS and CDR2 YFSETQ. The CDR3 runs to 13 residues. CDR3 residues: CASSLGPNYGYTF. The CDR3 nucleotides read TGCGCCAGCAGCTTGGGACCGAACTATGGCTACACCTTC.

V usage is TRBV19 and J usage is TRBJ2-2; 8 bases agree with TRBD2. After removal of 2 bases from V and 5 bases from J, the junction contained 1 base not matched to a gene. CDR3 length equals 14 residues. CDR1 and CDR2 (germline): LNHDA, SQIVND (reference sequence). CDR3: CASSISGGTGELFF. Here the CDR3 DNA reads TGTGCCAGTAGTATAAGCGGGGGAACCGGGGAGCTGTTTTTT.

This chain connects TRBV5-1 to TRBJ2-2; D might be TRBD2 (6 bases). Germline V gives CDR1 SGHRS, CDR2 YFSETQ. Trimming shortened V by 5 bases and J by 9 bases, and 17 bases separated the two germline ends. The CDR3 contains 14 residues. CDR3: CASRAGTQVWELFF. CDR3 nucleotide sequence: TGCGCCAGCAGGGCCGGGACTCAAGTGTGGGAGCTGTTTTTT.

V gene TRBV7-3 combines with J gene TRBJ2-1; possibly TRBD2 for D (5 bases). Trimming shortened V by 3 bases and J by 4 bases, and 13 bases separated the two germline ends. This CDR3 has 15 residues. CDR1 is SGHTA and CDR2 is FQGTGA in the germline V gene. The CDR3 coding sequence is TGTGCCAGCAGCTTGGACTCGAGTGTTTACAATGAGCAGTTCTTC. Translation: CASSLDSSVYNEQFF. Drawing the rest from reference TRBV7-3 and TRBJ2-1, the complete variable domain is GAGVSQTPSNKVTEKGKYVELRCDPISGHTALYWYRQSLGQGPEFLIYFQGTGAADDSGLPNDRFFAVRPEGSVSTLKIQRTERGDSAVYLCASSLDSSVYNEQFFGPGTRLTVL.

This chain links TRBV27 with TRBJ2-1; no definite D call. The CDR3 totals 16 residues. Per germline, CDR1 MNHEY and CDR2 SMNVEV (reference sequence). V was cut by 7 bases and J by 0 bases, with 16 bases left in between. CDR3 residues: CASTETGAASYNEQFF. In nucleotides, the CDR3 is TGTGCCAGCACCGAAACGGGCGCAGCCTCCTACAATGAGCAGTTCTTC.

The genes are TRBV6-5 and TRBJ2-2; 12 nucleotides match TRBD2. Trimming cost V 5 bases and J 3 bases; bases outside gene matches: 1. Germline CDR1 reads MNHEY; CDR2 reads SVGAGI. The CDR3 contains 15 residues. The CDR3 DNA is TGTGCCAGCAGTCGGACTAGCGGGGACACCGGGGAGCTGTTTTTT. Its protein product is CASSRTSGDTGELFF.

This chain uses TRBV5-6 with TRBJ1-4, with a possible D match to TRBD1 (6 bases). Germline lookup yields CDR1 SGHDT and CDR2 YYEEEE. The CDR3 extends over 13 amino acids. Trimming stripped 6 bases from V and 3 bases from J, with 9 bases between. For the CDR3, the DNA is TGTGCCAGCAACCGGGGGCCTAATGAAAAACTGTTTTTT. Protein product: CASNRGPNEKLFF. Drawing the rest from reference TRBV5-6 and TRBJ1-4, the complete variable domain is DAGVTQSPTHLIKTRGQQVTLRCSPKSGHDTVSWYQQALGQGPQFIFQYYEEEERQRGNFPDRFSGHQFPNYSSELNVNALLLGDSALYLCASNRGPNEKLFFGSGTQLSVL.

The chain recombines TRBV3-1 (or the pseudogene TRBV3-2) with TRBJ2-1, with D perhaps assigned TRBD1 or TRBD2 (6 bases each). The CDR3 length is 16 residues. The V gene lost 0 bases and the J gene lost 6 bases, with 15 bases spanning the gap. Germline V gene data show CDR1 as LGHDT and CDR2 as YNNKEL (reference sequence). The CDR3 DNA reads TGTGCCAGCAGCCAAGATAGGGGGGCCATCCCCAATGAGCAGTTCTTC. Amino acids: CASSQDRGAIPNEQFF.

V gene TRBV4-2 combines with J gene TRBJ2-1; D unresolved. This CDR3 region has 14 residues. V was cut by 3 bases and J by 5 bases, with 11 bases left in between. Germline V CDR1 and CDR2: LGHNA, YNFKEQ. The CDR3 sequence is CASSHDLSDNEQFF. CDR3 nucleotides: TGTGCCAGCAGCCATGACTTGTCTGACAATGAGCAGTTCTTC.